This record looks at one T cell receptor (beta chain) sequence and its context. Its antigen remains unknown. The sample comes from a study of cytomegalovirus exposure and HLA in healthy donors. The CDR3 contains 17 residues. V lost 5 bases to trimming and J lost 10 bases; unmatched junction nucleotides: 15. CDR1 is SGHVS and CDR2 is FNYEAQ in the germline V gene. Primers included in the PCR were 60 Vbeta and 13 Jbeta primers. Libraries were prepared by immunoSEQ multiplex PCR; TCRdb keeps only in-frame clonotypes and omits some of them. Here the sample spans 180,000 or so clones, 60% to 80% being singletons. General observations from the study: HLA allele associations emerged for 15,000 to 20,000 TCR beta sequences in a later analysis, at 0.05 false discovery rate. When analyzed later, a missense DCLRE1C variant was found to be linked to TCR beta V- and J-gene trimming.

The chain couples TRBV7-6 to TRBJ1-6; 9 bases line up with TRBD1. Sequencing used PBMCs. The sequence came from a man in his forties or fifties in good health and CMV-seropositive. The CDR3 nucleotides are TGTGCCAGCAGCGTTACGAGACAGGGGGGTTACAGGTCACCCCTCCACTTT. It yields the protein CASSVTRQGGYRSPLHF.